Presented here are 9 T cell receptor beta chains from one specimen sequenced in a study of graft-versus-host responses after intestinal transplantation (TCRdb year 2021). The sample's time point, from its label and the paper: cells obtained before transplantation from donor or recipient. No antigen has been identified for these receptors. Libraries were made using the immunoSEQ multiplex PCR assay. As stored in TCRdb, this immuneACCESS dataset retains in-frame rearrangements with V and J assigned. A fraction of the clones does not appear; measured against another copy, unresolved V genes explain less than half of the discrepancy, and the remainder lacks a known reason. Recorded for this sample are over 55,000 clones; 84% of them occurred a single time. Approximately 0.39% of the sample rests with the top ten. The sequencing here drew on unstimulated CD4+ T cells sorted from spleen or lymph node cells, taken before transplant. The receptors come from a human donor who was the organ donor for an intestinal transplant.

The gene calls are TRBV5-6 and TRBJ2-3, with 10 bases aligning to TRBD1. Trimming cost V 5 bases and J 6 bases; bases outside gene matches: 9. This CDR3 has 15 residues. CDR1 and CDR2 from the germline V gene are SGHDT and YYEEEE. The CDR3 protein is CASSSGTGVRDTQYF. The CDR3 DNA reads as TGTGCCAGCAGTTCCGGGACAGGGGTTAGGGATACGCAGTATTTT.

The genes are TRBV9 and TRBJ1-1; unclear D gene. CDR3 length: 15 amino acids. Looked up from germline, CDR1 is SGDLS and CDR2 is YYNGEE. V lost 3 bases, J lost 2 bases, and 14 bases lay in between. This CDR3 reads CASSGELIFNTEAFF. In nucleotides, the CDR3 is TGTGCCAGCAGCGGCGAACTTATATTTAACACTGAAGCTTTCTTT.

The chain joins TRBV6-5 to TRBJ1-1, with 9 bases fitting TRBD1. The CDR3 loop spans 14 amino acids. V lost 6 bases to trimming and J lost 1 base; unmatched junction nucleotides: 3. CDR1 MNHEY and CDR2 SVGAGI come from the germline V gene. CDR3 bases: TGTGCCAGCAGGCCACAGGGGGCGAACACTGAAGCTTTCTTT. Encoded protein: CASRPQGANTEAFF.

This clone showed up just once. The chain joins TRBV28 to TRBJ1-1, with 10 nucleotides matching TRBD1. The CDR3 is 15 amino acids. V shed 5 bases, J shed 4 bases, and the junction held 7 bases outside the gene matches. Germline V lookup: CDR1 MDHEN, CDR2 SYDVKM. The CDR3, as DNA: TGTGCCAGCAGTCCTCGGACAGGGGGAATCACTGAAGCTTTCTTT. Amino acid sequence: CASSPRTGGITEAFF.

CDR3: CASSRGVSSYNSPLHF. CDR3 nucleotides: TGTGCCAGCAGCCGGGGGGTTAGCTCCTATAATTCACCCCTCCACTTT. This chain links TRBV6-6 with TRBJ1-6; D might be TRBD1 (5 bases). Trimming left V 6 bases short and J 0 bases short, with 12 bases between. CDR3 size: 16 residues. The germline V gene encodes CDR1 MNHNY and CDR2 SVGAGI (reference sequence).

This clone was detected only once. The V and J genes are TRBV11-3 and TRBJ1-1; D perhaps matches TRBD1 (5 bases). Germline V gene data show CDR1 as SGHNT and CDR2 as YENEEA. This CDR3 has 14 amino acids. Trimming removed 5 bases from V and 0 bases from J, with 10 bases in between. CDR3 amino acids: CASSPKGLNTEAFF. In nucleotides, the CDR3 is TGTGCCAGCAGCCCCAAGGGGTTGAACACTGAAGCTTTCTTT.

The rearrangement links TRBV10-3 to TRBJ2-1; TRBD2 is a possible D gene (5 bases). The CDR3 loop spans 18 amino acids. CDR1 is ENHRY and CDR2 is SYGVKD in the germline V gene. V gave up 0 bases and J gave up 3 bases, with 18 bases separating them. The chain's CDR3 is CAISESNTLGLGYNEQFF. The DNA for the CDR3 is TGTGCCATCAGTGAGTCTAATACGCTCGGACTGGGCTACAATGAGCAGTTCTTC.

The CDR3 bases are TGTGCCATCAGTGAGGGACAGTTAAACTATGGCTACACCTTC. Translation: CAISEGQLNYGYTF. The J gene is TRBJ1-2, the V gene TRBV10-3; D might be TRBD1 (6 bases). The germline CDR1 and CDR2 sequences are ENHRY and SYGVKD. V lost 2 bases and J lost 2, with 9 bases in between. The CDR3 extends over 14 amino acids.

This sequence joins TRBV19 and TRBJ2-3; D remains ambiguous. The ends were cut back, 5 bases at V and 2 bases at J, with 5 bases in the middle. This CDR3 is 12 amino acids long. CDR1 LNHDA and CDR2 SQIVND come from the germline V gene (reference sequence). CDR3 region: CASSDNTDTQYF. CDR3 DNA: TGTGCCAGTAGTGACAACACAGATACGCAGTATTTT.